The rows below give T cell receptor beta chains drawn from one sample of a study of T cell changes during pregnancy in multiple sclerosis. Produced via immunoSEQ multiplex PCR; TCRdb's table is partial and in-frame only. The sample records approximately 23,000 clones, 75% to 95% being singletons. The sequencing used CD4+ T cells from peripheral blood mononuclear cells, collected in the third trimester of pregnancy. The receptors were sampled from a female donor in good health, enrolled as a control in a pregnancy study. Each CDR3 is given without its conserved first and last residue. The order of the fields is clone size, V gene, J gene, CDR3 protein. For some rows the clone size is stated as once, few or many, or as a class when expanded; others skip it.

>.|TRBV19|TRBJ2-3
ASSMKVSRGTDTQY
>.|TRBV5-6|TRBJ2-7
ASTGYGYEQY
>.|TRBV10-3|TRBJ2-2
AISWTGGAPSTGELF
>few|TRBV10-3|TRBJ1-1
AINQGGRDTEAF
>.|TRBV19|TRBJ1-5
ASSKVQISSNQPQH
>once|TRBV28|TRBJ1-3
ASYPNGLQGADGNTIY
>.|TRBV5-1|TRBJ2-7
ASRPSGGPGAQY
>.|TRBV4-2|TRBJ1-1
ASSQDRRNTEAF
>once|TRBV25-1|TRBJ2-7
ASRTGPYEQY
>.|TRBV11-2|TRBJ2-1
ASRSLSGRAGEQF
>.|TRBV5-4|TRBJ2-7
ASSRTGKYEQY
>.|TRBV6-5|TRBJ1-1
ASSYHAGPVITEAF
>.|TRBV28|TRBJ1-1
ASSPPVRTAGGEAF
>.|TRBV28|TRBJ2-1
ASSLSPSGYNEQF
>.|TRBV5-1|TRBJ2-5
ASSLDGATAQY
>.|TRBV5-6|TRBJ2-5
ASSPTGTGEETQY
>.|TRBV5-1|TRBJ2-5
ASNIGGETQY
>.|TRBV18|TRBJ1-5
ASSGTGNQPQH
>.|TRBV12-5|TRBJ1-5
ASVVGVGLNQPQH
>.|TRBV9|TRBJ2-1
ASSADGSYNEQF
>.|TRBV11-2|TRBJ2-7
ASSHPGDRAHEQY
>.|TRBV19|TRBJ1-2
ASSTQGQGNYGYT
>.|TRBV6-6|TRBJ2-5
ASSLDRDRGTQY
>.|TRBV27|TRBJ1-5
ASRRLGGARVHSNQPQH
>.|TRBV10-3|TRBJ2-3
AIKGAFSTDTQY
>.|TRBV6-5|TRBJ2-1
ASIGGASSYNEQF
>.|TRBV6-4|TRBJ1-6
ASSPTGGCNSPLH
>once|TRBV7-3|TRBJ1-1
ASSPGLGTEAF
>.|TRBV29-1|TRBJ2-5
SARRTGKETQY
>.|TRBV27|TRBJ1-2
ASSRENRDGYT
>.|TRBV4-3|TRBJ1-6
ASSQNRGGSPLH